The 3 T cell receptor beta chains presented below share a single source sample, sequenced in a study of breast tumors, draining lymph nodes, adjacent tissues. Breast cancer patients provided tissue from their axillary draining lymph nodes. TCRdb processed the multiplex PCR reads anew with MiXCR; each CDR3 protein has one entry. Seen here are approximately 170,000 distinct CDR3 sequences, approximately 30% observed once, and the top ten hold approximately 4.2%. Sequenced material: axillary lymph node tissue. The receptors here all came from a female donor with breast cancer. Some clones in this sample may be carry-over from other donors' samples.

This clonotype was seen many times. This sequence joins TRBV16 and TRBJ2-5; D gene unclear. The CDR3 has 14 amino acids. V was cut by 2 bases and J by 2 bases, with 9 bases left in between. CDR1 and CDR2 (germline): KGHSY, FQNENV. CDR3 nucleotide sequence: TGTGCCAGCAGCCAAACGGGTAAACAAGAGACCCAGTACTTC. This gives the protein CASSQTGKQETQYF.

A few counts support this clonotype. This sequence may be a read error, since a much larger clone differs from it by one base. J is TRBJ2-5 and V is TRBV7-8; D assignment may be TRBD1 or TRBD2 (5 bases each). V lost 8 bases and J lost 0, with 19 bases in between. The CDR3 contains 16 residues. Germline loops: CDR1 SGHVS, CDR2 FQNEAQ. The CDR3 loop reads CASPRGEHPYQETQYF. CDR3 sequence (DNA): TGTGCCAGCCCTAGAGGGGAGCATCCGTACCAAGAGACCCAGTACTTC.

Notes on this clonotype: A clone one base away is much larger, so this may be a read error. The genes are TRBV3-1 and TRBJ2-5; TRBD2 matches at 13 bases. Germline V gene data show CDR1 as LGHDT and CDR2 as YNNKEL (reference sequence). The CDR3 contains 17 residues. CDR3 DNA sequence: TGTGCCAGCAGCCAAAGGACTAGCGGGGGTCTACAAGGGACCCAGTACTTC. Its protein product is CASSQRTSGGLQGTQYF.